Listed below are T cell receptor beta chains from one sample, sequenced in a study of vaccination and CD4 T cells after COVID-19. No antigen has been identified for these receptors. Via MiXCR, TCRdb re-called the PCR reads, giving one row per CDR3 protein. The repertoire holds 25,000 or so distinct CDR3 sequences, with around 45% as singletons. The sample comprised CD4+ T cells from blood, cultured in vitro. These receptors were collected from a human donor who had recovered from COVID-19. The CDR3 runs from the conserved cysteine through the conserved F or W. A D gene is named only where the DNA matches it firmly. The listing skips clone size in some rows; elsewhere it reads once, few, many or a size class.

v_gene	abundance	d_gene	j_gene	CDR3nt	CDR3aa
TRBV12-3/TRBV12-4	once	-	TRBJ2-5	TGTGCCAGCTCCCGGGAGTACCAAGAGACCCAGTACTTC	CASSREYQETQYF
TRBV2	few	-	TRBJ1-2	TGTGCCAGCAATCGAGCCGGTACTAACTATGGCTACACCTTC	CASNRAGTNYGYTF
TRBV7-2	few	-	TRBJ1-3	TGTGCCAGCAGCTCTTACTCTGGAAACACCATATATTTT	CASSSYSGNTIYF
TRBV5-1	-	-	TRBJ2-7	TGCGCCAGCAGCTTGGTAGAGAGCTCCTACGAGCAGTACTTC	CASSLVESSYEQYF
TRBV12-3/TRBV12-4	-	-	TRBJ2-3	TGTGCCAGCAGTTTTGGGGGTAATACGCAGTATTTT	CASSFGGNTQYF
TRBV25-1	few	-	TRBJ1-2	TGTGCCAGCAGTGAACAGGGGTATATCGGTGGCTACACCTTC	CASSEQGYIGGYTF
TRBV2	few	TRBD2	TRBJ2-1	TGTGCCAGCAGTGTTCCTAGCGGGAGGGGGAATGAGCAGTTCTTC	CASSVPSGRGNEQFF
TRBV19	few	-	TRBJ1-4	TGTGCCAGTAGTATACCTCAGGGAAAACTGTTTTTT	CASSIPQGKLFF
TRBV20-1	-	TRBD1	TRBJ2-3	TGCAGTGCTAGCCGGGACAGTAATAGGGGCACAGATACGCAGTATTTT	CSASRDSNRGTDTQYF
TRBV7-9	few	TRBD1	TRBJ1-6	TGTGCCAGCAGCCGTACCGGGACAGGGTATTCACCCCTCCACTTT	CASSRTGTGYSPLHF
TRBV11-3	-	-	TRBJ2-4	TGTGCCAGCAGCTCTAGTAGCGGAGAAGGGAACATTCAGTACTTC	CASSSSSGEGNIQYF
TRBV28	-	TRBD1	TRBJ1-3	TGTGCCAGCAGTCCCGGGACAGCTCCTGGAAACACCATATATTTT	CASSPGTAPGNTIYF
TRBV7-2	-	-	TRBJ2-7	TGTGCCAGCAGCTTAACAGGGAGGGCCTACGAGCAGTACTTC	CASSLTGRAYEQYF
TRBV5-1	once	-	TRBJ2-2	TGCGCCAGCAGCTTGGGACAGACCGACACCGGGGAGCTGTTTTTT	CASSLGQTDTGELFF
TRBV14	-	-	TRBJ2-5	TGTGCCAGCAGCCAAGAACAGGGAGGGTTTGTGACCCAGTACTTC	CASSQEQGGFVTQYF
TRBV7-2	-	-	TRBJ2-1	TGTGCCAGCAGCTTTTGGGCAGATGAGCAGTTCTTC	CASSFWADEQFF
TRBV7-2	-	TRBD1	TRBJ1-6	TGTGCCAGCATCATTTACAGGGGGTCCGTGAATTCACCCCTCCACTTT	CASIIYRGSVNSPLHF
TRBV28	-	-	TRBJ2-5	TGTGCCAGCAGTACCGGGGCCACCCTCGGAGAGACCCAGTACTTC	CASSTGATLGETQYF
TRBV14	-	-	TRBJ2-7	TGTGCCAGCAGCCAACAGGGACCCTACGAGCAGTACTTC	CASSQQGPYEQYF
TRBV20-1	-	TRBD1	TRBJ1-2	TGCAGTGGTTGTTTTGGGGACAGTAACTATGGCTACACCTTC	CSGCFGDSNYGYTF
TRBV21-1	few	-	TRBJ1-1	TGTGCCAGCAGCAAAGCGCTAGGGCTTACGGGCACTGAAGCTTTCTTT	CASSKALGLTGTEAFF
TRBV11-2	-	-	TRBJ2-1	TGTGCCAGCAGCTTAGGATCGAACAATGAGCAGTTCTTC	CASSLGSNNEQFF
TRBV6-1	-	TRBD1	TRBJ1-3	TGTGCCAGCAGTGAAGGGGTGACAGGGCACACCATATATTTT	CASSEGVTGHTIYF
TRBV10-3	once	-	TRBJ1-1	TGTGCCATCAGTAAGGCCACAGGGATCACTGAAGCTTTCTTT	CAISKATGITEAFF
TRBV11-2	-	TRBD1	TRBJ2-1	TGTGCCAGCAGCCGTATAACAGGGGGCGAGCAGTTCTTC	CASSRITGGEQFF
TRBV27	few	-	TRBJ1-1	TGTGCCAGCAGTTTTTGGGGGGGGCCGAACACTGAAGCTTTCTTT	CASSFWGGPNTEAFF
TRBV20-1	-	-	TRBJ2-2	TGCAGTGCTAGACGGACTCTCGAACACCGGGGAGCTGTTTTT	CSARRTLEHRGAVF
TRBV19	few	TRBD1	TRBJ1-2	TGTGCCAGTAGTAAGGACAGGTCGGGGAATGGCTACACCTTC	CASSKDRSGNGYTF
TRBV4-2	few	-	TRBJ2-7	TGTGCCAGCAGCCAACTAGCTGGCTACCACGAGCAGTACTTC	CASSQLAGYHEQYF
TRBV20-1	-	TRBD2	TRBJ2-7	TGCAGTGCTGCACGGGCGGGGGGAAGGAGCGAGCAGTACTTC	CSAARAGGRSEQYF
TRBV7-9	-	-	TRBJ1-2	TGTGCCAGCAGCTTAGCTTGGGCAGGCCCTAACTATGGCTACACCTTC	CASSLAWAGPNYGYTF
TRBV28	-	-	TRBJ2-7	TGTGCCAGCAGGCAAGGTGGGGCAGCCTCCTACGAGCAGTACTTC	CASRQGGAASYEQYF
TRBV10-3	-	TRBD2	TRBJ2-7	TGTGCCATCAGTGAGTCGCTAGCGGGGGCCTACGAGCAGTACTTC	CAISESLAGAYEQYF
TRBV7-2	-	-	TRBJ1-1	TGTGCCAGCAGCTTAGGGGGCAGGGAGAACACTGAAGCTTTCTTT	CASSLGGRENTEAFF
TRBV24-1	medium-sized	TRBD1	TRBJ2-3	TGTGCCACCAGCCAACGGACAGGGTGGACAGATACGCAGTATTTT	CATSQRTGWTDTQYF
TRBV20-1	-	-	TRBJ1-3	TGCAGTGCTAGAGATCCAAGCCGATCTGGAAACACCATATATTTT	CSARDPSRSGNTIYF
TRBV27	-	TRBD2	TRBJ2-1	TGTGCCAGCAGGATCAAGGGGAGGGCCTACAATGAGCAGTTCTTC	CASRIKGRAYNEQFF
TRBV6-1	-	TRBD1	TRBJ1-2	TGTGCCAGCAGTGAACGACAGGGGGCGAACTATGGCTACACCTTC	CASSERQGANYGYTF
TRBV7-8	-	-	TRBJ1-3	TGTGCCAGCAGCCCGGATCGTTCTGGAAACACCATATATTTT	CASSPDRSGNTIYF
TRBV5-6	-	TRBD1	TRBJ1-1	TGTGCCAGCAGCCGCCAGGACAGGGGGAACACTGAAGCTTTCTTT	CASSRQDRGNTEAFF
TRBV6-1	once	-	TRBJ2-1	TGTGCCAGCAGCCTCAGACAATCCAATGAGCAGTTCTTC	CASSLRQSNEQFF
TRBV11-3	-	-	TRBJ2-1	TGTGCCAGCAGCTTAGACGAGGACAATGAGCAGTTCTTC	CASSLDEDNEQFF
TRBV18	-	-	TRBJ1-5	TGTGCCAGCTCCCCTAACACGGTAGGACAGCCCCAGCATTTT	CASSPNTVGQPQHF
TRBV6-1	-	-	TRBJ1-1	TGTGCCAGCAGTGGTCCCGCGGGGGACCCAAGAGAAGCTTTCTTT	CASSGPAGDPREAFF
TRBV28	-	-	TRBJ1-5	TGTGCCAGCAGAGGTAGCAATCAGCCCCAGCATTTT	CASRGSNQPQHF
TRBV6-1	few	-	TRBJ2-3	TGTGCCAGCAGCCGCGGGGGCCCTGGGGATACGCAGTATTTT	CASSRGGPGDTQYF
TRBV11-2	-	-	TRBJ2-5	TGTGCCAGCAGCTTAGGGACAGCGCAAGAGACCCAGTACTTC	CASSLGTAQETQYF